The T cell receptor beta chain described here comes from a study of Ad26.COV2.S vaccination and SARS-CoV-2 variants. With respect to this clone: Other DNA sequences in the same sample also yield this CDR3.

Libraries were prepared by immunoSEQ multiplex PCR; TCRdb keeps only in-frame clonotypes and omits some of them. There are 350,000 to 500,000 clones in the sample; around 90% occur only once, and around 4.5% lies in the top ten. The treatment: some 20 received Ad26.COV2.S at low or high dose, single or two shots; several received placebo; per-sample allocation not given. Sampling took place 63 days after the first vaccine or placebo injection. This person who donated was an adult of 18-55 years in Boston. CDR1 is MNHEY and CDR2 is SMNVEV in the germline V gene (reference sequence). The CDR3 length is 15 residues. With 5 bases clipped from V and 0 bases from J, the junction kept 3 bases outside the gene matches.

The receptor's source is a person aged 18-60 years who received the Ad26.COV2.S COVID-19 vaccine or a placebo. The material was peripheral blood, obtained in a trial of Ad26.COV2.S vaccine versus placebo. The chain is built from TRBV27 and TRBJ2-1; TRBD2 aligns across 8 bases. The CDR3 DNA is TGTGCCAGCAGTCTAGCGGGTAGCTCCTACAATGAGCAGTTCTTC. Amino acid sequence: CASSLAGSSYNEQFF.